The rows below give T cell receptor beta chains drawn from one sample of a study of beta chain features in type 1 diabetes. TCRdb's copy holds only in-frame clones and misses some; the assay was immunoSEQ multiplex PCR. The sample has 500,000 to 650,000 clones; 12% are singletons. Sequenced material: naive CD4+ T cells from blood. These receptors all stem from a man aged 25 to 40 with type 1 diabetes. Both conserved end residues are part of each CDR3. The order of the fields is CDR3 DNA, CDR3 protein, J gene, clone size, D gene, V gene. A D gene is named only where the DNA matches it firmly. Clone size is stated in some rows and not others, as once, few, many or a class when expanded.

CDR3 DNA: TGTGCCAGCAGCCAAGATCCTGGCGCAGCCTATGGCTACACCTTC; CDR3 protein: CASSQDPGAAYGYTF; J gene: TRBJ1-2; clone size: few; D gene: NA; V gene: TRBV4-2
CDR3 DNA: TGTGCCAGCAGGGGCCCGGGACAGGGTGGAAATGAAAAACTGTTTTTT; CDR3 protein: CASRGPGQGGNEKLFF; J gene: TRBJ1-4; clone size: NA; D gene: TRBD1; V gene: TRBV2
CDR3 DNA: TGTGCCTGGGGCGGGACAGGGAATCAGCCCCAGCATTTT; CDR3 protein: CAWGGTGNQPQHF; J gene: TRBJ1-5; clone size: few; D gene: TRBD1; V gene: TRBV30
CDR3 DNA: TGTGCCAGCAGCTTAGACTACCCGGTGGGGACCCAGTACTTC; CDR3 protein: CASSLDYPVGTQYF; J gene: TRBJ2-5; clone size: few; D gene: NA; V gene: TRBV11-2
CDR3 DNA: TGTGCCAGCAGCTCGTGGCGGGGGAACCCAGATACGCAGTATTTT; CDR3 protein: CASSSWRGNPDTQYF; J gene: TRBJ2-3; clone size: NA; D gene: TRBD2; V gene: TRBV13
CDR3 DNA: TGTGCCAGCTCACCAGGAGCGGGGGGGCTGAATGAGCAGTTCTTC; CDR3 protein: CASSPGAGGLNEQFF; J gene: TRBJ2-1; clone size: few; D gene: TRBD2; V gene: TRBV18
CDR3 DNA: TGTGCCAGCTCTACCGGGGAGGGGGCGCAGGAAGCTTTCTTT; CDR3 protein: CASSTGEGAQEAFF; J gene: TRBJ1-1; clone size: few; D gene: TRBD1; V gene: TRBV18
CDR3 DNA: TGCAGCGTTGAAACGGGTCTCACAAACATTCAGTACTTC; CDR3 protein: CSVETGLTNIQYF; J gene: TRBJ2-4; clone size: NA; D gene: NA; V gene: TRBV29-1
CDR3 DNA: TGTGCCAGCAGTCGCCGTCGGGACAGCCGTGGTGGCTACACCTTC; CDR3 protein: CASSRRRDSRGGYTF; J gene: TRBJ1-2; clone size: NA; D gene: TRBD1; V gene: TRBV6-5
CDR3 DNA: TGTGCCAGTAAAGAAGCAGGGCCCATGAACACTGAAGCTTTCTTT; CDR3 protein: CASKEAGPMNTEAFF; J gene: TRBJ1-1; clone size: NA; D gene: NA; V gene: TRBV19
CDR3 DNA: TGTGCCAGCAGCTCGAATTATAGGGGAAAACTGTTTTTT; CDR3 protein: CASSSNYRGKLFF; J gene: TRBJ1-4; clone size: NA; D gene: NA; V gene: TRBV11-3
CDR3 DNA: TGTGCCAGCAGCCTGACCACCGGGACGGAATATGGCTACACCTTC; CDR3 protein: CASSLTTGTEYGYTF; J gene: TRBJ1-2; clone size: NA; D gene: NA; V gene: TRBV11-2
CDR3 DNA: TGTGCCAGCAGCTGGGGAGAGACCCAGTACTTC; CDR3 protein: CASSWGETQYF; J gene: TRBJ2-5; clone size: few; D gene: NA; V gene: TRBV5-6
CDR3 DNA: TGTGCCAGCAGCCAATCACCCGGCAGGGTTCGAGCTTTCTTT; CDR3 protein: CASSQSPGRVRAFF; J gene: TRBJ1-1; clone size: few; D gene: NA; V gene: TRBV16
CDR3 DNA: TGTGCCAGCAGCCCGGGACAGGGAGACACCGGGGAGCTGTTTTTT; CDR3 protein: CASSPGQGDTGELFF; J gene: TRBJ2-2; clone size: few; D gene: TRBD1; V gene: TRBV9
CDR3 DNA: TGTGCCAGCAGCTTGGCAGGGGCCTATGGCTACACCTTC; CDR3 protein: CASSLAGAYGYTF; J gene: TRBJ1-2; clone size: few; D gene: NA; V gene: TRBV7-2
CDR3 DNA: TGTGCCACCAGCAGAGGTGACTCTGGGGCCAACGTCCTGACTTTC; CDR3 protein: CATSRGDSGANVLTF; J gene: TRBJ2-6; clone size: NA; D gene: NA; V gene: TRBV15
CDR3 DNA: TGTGCCAGCTCACCAGAGCCCGGGAACACTGAAGCTTTCTTT; CDR3 protein: CASSPEPGNTEAFF; J gene: TRBJ1-1; clone size: few; D gene: NA; V gene: TRBV18
CDR3 DNA: TGTGCCAGCAGCCACCAGGACAGCTACGAGCAGTACTTC; CDR3 protein: CASSHQDSYEQYF; J gene: TRBJ2-7; clone size: NA; D gene: NA; V gene: TRBV7-6
CDR3 DNA: TGTGCCCTGAGGAGGGGCAGTGGAGAAAAACTGTTTTTT; CDR3 protein: CALRRGSGEKLFF; J gene: TRBJ1-4; clone size: NA; D gene: NA; V gene: TRBV2
CDR3 DNA: TGTGCCAGCAGCTTAGCGTACCGGGGAACCGGGGAGCTGTTTTTT; CDR3 protein: CASSLAYRGTGELFF; J gene: TRBJ2-2; clone size: NA; D gene: NA; V gene: TRBV7-9
CDR3 DNA: TGTGCCTCGCAGGGGGAGGCCTACGAGCAGTACTTC; CDR3 protein: CASQGEAYEQYF; J gene: TRBJ2-7; clone size: few; D gene: NA; V gene: TRBV28
CDR3 DNA: TGTGCCAGCAGTTACAGGGACATAGCATCCTACGAGCAGTACTTC; CDR3 protein: CASSYRDIASYEQYF; J gene: TRBJ2-7; clone size: NA; D gene: NA; V gene: TRBV6-6
CDR3 DNA: TGTGCCAGTAGTCGGACAGGGTCGGTTACCTATGGCTACACCTTC; CDR3 protein: CASSRTGSVTYGYTF; J gene: TRBJ1-2; clone size: NA; D gene: TRBD1; V gene: TRBV19
CDR3 DNA: TGTGCCAGCAGCCCTTTGGGAGGGTCTGGCACCGGGGAGCTGTTTTTT; CDR3 protein: CASSPLGGSGTGELFF; J gene: TRBJ2-2; clone size: few; D gene: TRBD2; V gene: TRBV7-2
CDR3 DNA: TGCGCCAGCAGCCATCCACGCGGGGCAAACAGCATGAACACTGAAGCTTTCTTT; CDR3 protein: CASSHPRGANSMNTEAFF; J gene: TRBJ1-1; clone size: NA; D gene: NA; V gene: TRBV4-1
CDR3 DNA: TGTGCCAGCAGGACGGGACAGGGATATTCACCCCTCCACTTT; CDR3 protein: CASRTGQGYSPLHF; J gene: TRBJ1-6; clone size: few; D gene: TRBD1; V gene: TRBV2
CDR3 DNA: TGTGCCAGCAGCTTATCGGACGGCACCGGGGAGCTGTTTTTT; CDR3 protein: CASSLSDGTGELFF; J gene: TRBJ2-2; clone size: NA; D gene: NA; V gene: TRBV11-3
CDR3 DNA: TGTGCCAGCAGCTCCCGCCTCGCCGGGGAAGCTTTCTTT; CDR3 protein: CASSSRLAGEAFF; J gene: TRBJ1-1; clone size: NA; D gene: NA; V gene: TRBV7-2
CDR3 DNA: TGTGCCAGTGGCAGAGGACAGGAGAATTCACCCCTCCACTTT; CDR3 protein: CASGRGQENSPLHF; J gene: TRBJ1-6; clone size: few; D gene: TRBD1; V gene: TRBV19
CDR3 DNA: TGTGCCAGCAGCGGCCGAACAGGGGATCCTAGCAACACCATATATTTT; CDR3 protein: CASSGRTGDPSNTIYF; J gene: TRBJ1-3; clone size: few; D gene: TRBD1; V gene: TRBV9
CDR3 DNA: TGTGCCAGCAGCTCCCAAGGCGGTGGGAATTCACCCCTCCACTTT; CDR3 protein: CASSSQGGGNSPLHF; J gene: TRBJ1-6; clone size: NA; D gene: NA; V gene: TRBV7-3
CDR3 DNA: TGCAGCGCCGGAGGGGGACAGGGGGCAGATACGCAGTATTTT; CDR3 protein: CSAGGGQGADTQYF; J gene: TRBJ2-3; clone size: few; D gene: TRBD1; V gene: TRBV29-1
CDR3 DNA: TGTGCCATCAGTGAGTGGGATAACTATGGCTACACCTTC; CDR3 protein: CAISEWDNYGYTF; J gene: TRBJ1-2; clone size: few; D gene: NA; V gene: TRBV10-3
CDR3 DNA: TGTGCCAGTAGTATTCGGTCTTTCCCGTACAATGAGCAGTTCTTC; CDR3 protein: CASSIRSFPYNEQFF; J gene: TRBJ2-1; clone size: few; D gene: NA; V gene: TRBV19
CDR3 DNA: TGCAGCGTTGAAGAGGGCGGGGCGGCCGGGATTCGCTTC; CDR3 protein: CSVEEGGAAGIRF; J gene: TRBJ2-7; clone size: NA; D gene: NA; V gene: TRBV29-1
CDR3 DNA: TGTGCCAGCAGCTTAGTAGGGCCTGTCCCCGGCTACACCTTC; CDR3 protein: CASSLVGPVPGYTF; J gene: TRBJ1-2; clone size: NA; D gene: NA; V gene: TRBV7-9
CDR3 DNA: TGTGCCAGCAGTGAAGGTAACTCTGGAAACACCATATATTTT; CDR3 protein: CASSEGNSGNTIYF; J gene: TRBJ1-3; clone size: NA; D gene: NA; V gene: TRBV2
CDR3 DNA: TGTGCCAGCAGCAGGCCAGGATCTGGGGCCAACGTCCTGACTTTC; CDR3 protein: CASSRPGSGANVLTF; J gene: TRBJ2-6; clone size: NA; D gene: NA; V gene: TRBV9
CDR3 DNA: TGTGCCAGCAGTCCCCGCTTGTTTTCGGGGTTGAGCTCTGGAAACACCATATATTTT; CDR3 protein: CASSPRLFSGLSSGNTIYF; J gene: TRBJ1-3; clone size: few; D gene: NA; V gene: TRBV27
CDR3 DNA: TGTGCCATCAGGAAACAGGGGAACACTGAAGCTTTCTTT; CDR3 protein: CAIRKQGNTEAFF; J gene: TRBJ1-1; clone size: NA; D gene: NA; V gene: TRBV10-3
CDR3 DNA: TGTGCCAGCACATCGACAGATTACGAGCAGTACTTC; CDR3 protein: CASTSTDYEQYF; J gene: TRBJ2-7; clone size: few; D gene: NA; V gene: TRBV7-9
CDR3 DNA: TGCAGCGTTGGCAGCAGGACAGGGGCTTCCGAGCAGTACTTC; CDR3 protein: CSVGSRTGASEQYF; J gene: TRBJ2-7; clone size: NA; D gene: TRBD1; V gene: TRBV29-1
CDR3 DNA: TGCGCCAGCAGCCCCCAGCCGGGAAACACCATATATTTT; CDR3 protein: CASSPQPGNTIYF; J gene: TRBJ1-3; clone size: few; D gene: NA; V gene: TRBV4-3
CDR3 DNA: TGTGCCTGGAGTGTACGAGACAGGGATTGGAACGAGCAGTACTTC; CDR3 protein: CAWSVRDRDWNEQYF; J gene: TRBJ2-7; clone size: NA; D gene: TRBD1; V gene: TRBV30
CDR3 DNA: TGTGCCAGCAGCCAAGGGACAGGGAATCAGCCCCAGCATTTT; CDR3 protein: CASSQGTGNQPQHF; J gene: TRBJ1-5; clone size: NA; D gene: TRBD1; V gene: TRBV7-6
CDR3 DNA: TGTGCCAGCAGTGAAGGGACCAGGAATTCACCCCTCCACTTT; CDR3 protein: CASSEGTRNSPLHF; J gene: TRBJ1-6; clone size: few; D gene: NA; V gene: TRBV2
CDR3 DNA: TGTGCCAGCAGCGTATCGGGGTCCTATAATTCACCCCTCCACTTT; CDR3 protein: CASSVSGSYNSPLHF; J gene: TRBJ1-6; clone size: few; D gene: NA; V gene: TRBV9
CDR3 DNA: TGTGCCAGCAGCTTAGATGGCAGCTCCTATAATTCACCCCTCCACTTT; CDR3 protein: CASSLDGSSYNSPLHF; J gene: TRBJ1-6; clone size: NA; D gene: NA; V gene: TRBV7-8
CDR3 DNA: TGCGCCAGCAGCCAAGAAGGGACAGGGAACCAAGAGACCCAGTACTTC; CDR3 protein: CASSQEGTGNQETQYF; J gene: TRBJ2-5; clone size: few; D gene: TRBD1; V gene: TRBV4-1
CDR3 DNA: TGTGCCAGCTCACCACCGAGGGACAGGGTTGAAGCTTTCTTT; CDR3 protein: CASSPPRDRVEAFF; J gene: TRBJ1-1; clone size: few; D gene: TRBD1; V gene: TRBV18
CDR3 DNA: TGTGCCCTCCAGGTGATCACAGATACGCAGTATTTT; CDR3 protein: CALQVITDTQYF; J gene: TRBJ2-3; clone size: few; D gene: NA; V gene: TRBV7-2